This T cell receptor beta chain was recovered during a study of shared T cell receptors in the human thymus (TCRdb year 2021). Regarding the study in general: The study examined how self-reactive, shared T-cell receptor alpha chains are generated in the human thymus.

Via the germline V gene, CDR1 is SGHAT and CDR2 FQNNGV. From cysteine to phenylalanine, the CDR3 is 14 amino acids long. Here the CDR3 DNA is all that survives: 42 bases in frame from base 1. Trimming costs V 2 bases and J 1 base, and their ends lie 9 bases apart. The protocol used for the library was the immunoSEQ multiplex PCR assay. The clones in this table, taken by TCRdb from immuneACCESS, are in-frame only. Not every clone is retained; where verified, under half of the shortfall comes from an unresolved V gene, and the cause of the rest is unknown. In all, the sample holds 640,000 or so clones, and around 87% of those were seen once. The ten largest clones capture 0.009% to 0.0095% of the sample. About this clone itself: Its specific antigen is unknown. The sample holds no much larger clone one base away, and base qualities are not on file.

The same data also contributed to another study, on human thymus T cells. Drawing on the second study: The donors were immunologically healthy infants in Finland who had open corrective cardiac surgery for congenital heart defects. Thymus tissue was collected as surgical resects that were removed during corrective cardiac surgery. Usage of V and J gene segments appeared to be biased in both the thymic and the peripheral blood repertoires. According to the related research, thymic TCR repertoires were highly overlapping among unrelated individuals. The study described the TCR alpha and beta repertoires in roughly 8 infant thymus samples and four matching peripheral blood samples. Donor ages ranging from about 7 to 250 days were recorded, and over 5 male and two female infants were included in the cohort. Thymocytes were mechanically released from the tissue and were stored as pellets of roughly 9-31 million cells at -70 degrees C. A QIAsymphony instrument was used to extract genomic DNA from the frozen cell pellets. The immunoSEQ multiplex PCR assay was used to amplify the TCRB and TCRAD loci from a standardized quantity of quality-controlled genomic DNA. The amplicons spanned the V(D)J region and were long enough to cover the CDR3 and allow V and J genes to be identified. The amplicons were sequenced on an Illumina platform via the commercial immunoSEQ service. Corrections for primer bias and sequencing errors followed previously described methods, while TCRAD and TCRB definitions were based on the IMGT database. immunoSEQ Analyzer 3.0 and VDJTools were used for repertoire analysis, which covered basic statistics, V/J segment usage, diversity estimates, rarefaction and pairwise overlap. To estimate diversity, the Chao1, ChaoE, Efron-Thisted, Shannon and inverse Simpson indices were applied, and diversity was also estimated on datasets down-sampled to the smallest sample. Repertoire overlap used strict matching of CDR3 nucleotide sequence, V gene and J gene, with Jaccard-based multidimensional scaling clustering. On average, around 780,000 unique TCRB clonotypes were obtained from thymus samples, compared with around 78,000 from blood samples.

The chain uses TRBV11-2 and TRBJ2-7; matching of 6 bases hints at TRBD1 as the D gene. The sequenced sample consisted of thymocytes. This sequence originates from a boy in the first two years of life with a congenital heart defect. Donor details come from another sample of the same person, matched by shared clones. The CDR3 reads CASSLQQGSYEQYF. The DNA sequence is TGTGCCAGCAGCTTACAACAGGGTTCCTACGAGCAGTACTTC.